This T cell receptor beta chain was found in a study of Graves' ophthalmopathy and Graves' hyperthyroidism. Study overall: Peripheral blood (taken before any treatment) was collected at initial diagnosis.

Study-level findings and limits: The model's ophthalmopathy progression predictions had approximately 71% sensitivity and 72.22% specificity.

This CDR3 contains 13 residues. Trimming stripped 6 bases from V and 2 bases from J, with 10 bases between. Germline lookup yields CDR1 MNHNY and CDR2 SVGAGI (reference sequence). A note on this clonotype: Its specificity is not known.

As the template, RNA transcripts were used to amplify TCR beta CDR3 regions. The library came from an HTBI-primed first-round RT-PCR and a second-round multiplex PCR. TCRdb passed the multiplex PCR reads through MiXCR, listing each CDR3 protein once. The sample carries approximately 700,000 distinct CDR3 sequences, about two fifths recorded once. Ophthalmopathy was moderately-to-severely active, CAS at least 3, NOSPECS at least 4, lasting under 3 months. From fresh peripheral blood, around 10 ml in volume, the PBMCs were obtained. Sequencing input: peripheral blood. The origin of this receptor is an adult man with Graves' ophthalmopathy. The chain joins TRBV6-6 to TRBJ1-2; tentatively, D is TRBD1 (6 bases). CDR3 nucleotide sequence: TGTGCCAGCAGATACAGGGAAAACTATGGCTACACCTTC. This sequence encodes CASRYRENYGYTF.